This TCR beta chain was captured in a study of blood T cell repertoires in COVID-19. Clones were sequenced by immunoSEQ multiplex PCR, and TCRdb holds only the in-frame ones, with some missing. Among 490,000 or so clones listed, roughly 90% were seen once. This CDR3 has 15 amino acids. Germline values: CDR1 SGHNT, CDR2 YENEEA. Trimming pared 0 bases from V and 7 bases from J, leaving 12 bases between. Participants were placed into cohorts based on the clinical history they reported. The rearrangement joins TRBV11-3 to TRBJ1-4; D may be TRBD1 (6 bases). This clonotype originated in a woman aged 40 to 50 who had recovered from COVID-19. Specimen: PBMCs or T cells enriched from blood (not recorded which). CDR3 in DNA: TGTGCCAGCAGCTTAGAAGCAGGGGTTTTTGAAAAACTGTTTTTT. Translating gives CASSLEAGVFEKLFF.